The rows below give T cell receptor beta chains drawn from one sample of a study of shared clonotypes between healthy human individuals. Method: immunoSEQ multiplex PCR; TCRdb's copy keeps in-frame clones and lacks some. The data show over 2,000,000 clones, with approximately 92% seen just once and roughly 1.7% held by the top ten. Sequences were obtained from naive CD8+ T cells from PBMCs. These TCRs come from a man between 18 and 29 years old in good health. Some clones in this sample may be carry-over from other donors' samples. Both conserved end residues are part of each CDR3. The D gene is left open where the match is weak. Clone size is stated in some rows and not others, as once, few, many or a class when expanded.

V	J	D	size	DNA	CDR3
TRBV6-5	TRBJ2-3	.	.	TGTGCCAGCAGACCCAGACTAGGGGCAGATACGCAGTATTTT	CASRPRLGADTQYF
TRBV2	TRBJ1-5	.	.	TGTGCCAGCACCACGGTTGGACCAAATCAGCCCCAGCATTTT	CASTTVGPNQPQHF
TRBV11-2	TRBJ2-3	.	.	TGTGCCAGCAGTTATACGTTTGAGAAAACAGATACGCAGTATTTT	CASSYTFEKTDTQYF
TRBV6-1	TRBJ1-2	.	.	TGTGCCAGCAGTGAAGCGTTAAGTCGGGTGGATAACTATGGCTACACCTTC	CASSEALSRVDNYGYTF
TRBV19	TRBJ1-5	TRBD1	.	TGTGCCAGTAGTACCTGGGACAGGTCGAGCCAGCCCCAGCATTTT	CASSTWDRSSQPQHF
TRBV9	TRBJ2-3	.	once	TGTGCCAGCAGCGTAGAAAGAGGCCCTGGCGGCACAGATACGCAGTATTTT	CASSVERGPGGTDTQYF
TRBV27	TRBJ2-7	TRBD1	.	TGTGCCAGCAGTTTATCCGGGACAGGGGTTTACGAGCAGTACTTC	CASSLSGTGVYEQYF
TRBV6-1	TRBJ1-1	TRBD1	.	TGTGCCAGCAGTGCGGCCCGGGACAGGGAAGAAAAAGCTTTCTTT	CASSAARDREEKAFF
TRBV2	TRBJ2-7	.	.	TGTGCCAGCAGTGAGGGGGGTTGGAAAGTCTACGAGCAGTACTTC	CASSEGGWKVYEQYF
TRBV9	TRBJ2-7	.	.	TGTGCCAGCAGCGTAGGCTACGGACCCTACGAGCAGTACTTC	CASSVGYGPYEQYF
TRBV28	TRBJ1-1	.	.	TGTGCCAGCCGCCTGGGGGCCACTGAAGCTTTCTTT	CASRLGATEAFF
TRBV10-2	TRBJ1-1	.	.	TGCGCCAGCAGTGAGTCGACAACCTACACTGAAGCTTTCTTT	CASSESTTYTEAFF
TRBV5-1	TRBJ2-5	.	.	TGCGCCAGCAGTTCTCCCCCCGACAGACAAGAGACCCAGTACTTC	CASSSPPDRQETQYF
TRBV9	TRBJ2-1	.	.	TGTGCCAGCAGCGTATCAGGGGGGATATGGGATGAGCAGTTCTTC	CASSVSGGIWDEQFF
TRBV7-9	TRBJ1-1	.	.	TGTGCCAGCAGCTTAGCGGCGGGTGGCACTGAAGCTTTCTTT	CASSLAAGGTEAFF
TRBV7-9	TRBJ1-4	.	once	TGTGCCAGCAGCCCCGGGGCTACCCGCCCCGCCCATGAAAAACTGTTTTTT	CASSPGATRPAHEKLFF
TRBV11-2	TRBJ2-7	.	.	TGTGCCAGCAGTCCCGAGGCCCGGGAAACCTACGAGCAGTACTTC	CASSPEARETYEQYF
TRBV4-1	TRBJ1-1	.	.	TGCGCCAGCAGCCGGGACACTCTAAGGGGAAACACTGAAGCTTTCTTT	CASSRDTLRGNTEAFF
TRBV5-1	TRBJ2-3	.	.	TGCGCCAGCAGCCTAAAACCGGGACACTACGTACCGACAGATACGCAGTATTTT	CASSLKPGHYVPTDTQYF
TRBV11-2	TRBJ1-1	.	once	TGTGCCAGCAGCATATCCAGGTGGGCAGTGGCTGAAGCTTTCTTT	CASSISRWAVAEAFF
TRBV7-2	TRBJ1-2	.	.	TGTGCCAGCAGCTTAGGAGGGGGCTACACCTTC	CASSLGGGYTF
TRBV27	TRBJ2-7	.	.	TGTGCCAGCAGTCCCCGGGGGCTGGGCTATTCCGAGCAGTACTTC	CASSPRGLGYSEQYF
TRBV27	TRBJ2-7	TRBD2	.	TGTGCCAGCAGTTTACGGGCTAGCGGGAGGTACGAGCAGTACTTC	CASSLRASGRYEQYF
TRBV5-1	TRBJ2-7	TRBD2	.	TGCGCCAGCAGCTTGAAACTAGCGGGAGGGTCTTACGAGCAGTACTTC	CASSLKLAGGSYEQYF
TRBV5-1	TRBJ1-1	.	once	TGCGCCAGCAGCTCCTCACGCAGCCAACTCACTGAAGCTTTCTTT	CASSSSRSQLTEAFF
TRBV21-1	TRBJ1-1	.	.	TGTGCCAGCAGCAAAGTGCGGGGGGACACTGAAGCTTTCTTT	CASSKVRGDTEAFF
TRBV4-3	TRBJ2-7	TRBD1	.	TGCGCCAGCAGCCAAGCCGCAGGGGGCATGTACGAGCAGTACTTC	CASSQAAGGMYEQYF
TRBV27	TRBJ2-2	.	.	TGTGCCAGCAGTTTAAGGCAGCCCCGGACCGGGGAGCTGTTTTTT	CASSLRQPRTGELFF
TRBV18	TRBJ2-5	.	.	TGTGCCAGCTCACAACTAGCCCAAGAGACCCAGTACTTC	CASSQLAQETQYF
TRBV2	TRBJ2-7	TRBD1	.	TGTGCCAGCAGTGAAGCTCGGACAGGGGCCATTTGGGAGCAGTACTTC	CASSEARTGAIWEQYF
TRBV7-3	TRBJ2-7	.	.	TGTGCCAGCAGCCAAGATCTAGCAAACGAGCAGTACTTC	CASSQDLANEQYF
TRBV7-2	TRBJ1-2	TRBD1	.	TGTGCCAGCAGCTCCCGGGACAGGCTGCTCCTAAGGGATGGCTACACCTTC	CASSSRDRLLLRDGYTF
TRBV27	TRBJ2-7	.	.	TGTGCCAGCAGTTTGATTGGCGGAGAGCAGTACTTC	CASSLIGGEQYF
TRBV27	TRBJ2-5	TRBD2	.	TGTGCCAGCAGTCCGCAAGGACTAGCGGGAGGAGAGACCCAGTACTTC	CASSPQGLAGGETQYF
TRBV11-2	TRBJ2-1	TRBD2	.	TGTGCCAGCAGCCCCTGGACTAGCGGGAGTAACAATGAGCAGTTCTTC	CASSPWTSGSNNEQFF
TRBV7-8	TRBJ2-7	.	.	TGTGCCAGCAGCCAGGGACGGGGACACCAGTCCTACGAGCAGTACTTC	CASSQGRGHQSYEQYF
TRBV5-6	TRBJ2-3	TRBD2	.	TGTGCCAGCAGCTTCAGCGGGAGTACTCTCACAGATACGCAGTATTTT	CASSFSGSTLTDTQYF